The clone carrying this T cell receptor (beta chain) was found a few times. The sample belongs to a study of blood T cell repertoires in COVID-19. Overall study: COVID-19 samples, acute and convalescent, were from the United States, Italy and Spain. PBMCs, B-cell-depleted T cells, or T cells provided the cDNA or gDNA that made up the material.

Source study methods: By means of reference gene primer amplification, nucleated cell counts were estimated. Method: immunoSEQ multiplex PCR; TCRdb's copy keeps in-frame clones and lacks some. The D gene and trimming were derived from the DNA, and the V and J assignments and clone size from that table. The table includes about 280,000 clones, about 83% detected once. Germline values: CDR1 SGHTS, CDR2 YDEGEE. The CDR3 is made up of 18 amino acids. The V gene end was trimmed by 3 bases and the J gene end by 8 bases; junction bases not matched to a gene: 18. The receptor was derived from a woman between 50 and 59 years old who had recovered from COVID-19. The gene calls are TRBV5-8 and TRBJ1-2; 11 positions match TRBD1. The specimen sequenced was peripheral blood. CDR3 DNA sequence: TGTGCCAGCAGCTCAGGACAGGGGGCGCCCCAGCCGTATCGCGGCTACACCTTC. Translation: CASSSGQGAPQPYRGYTF.